The 5 T cell receptor beta chains reported below all come from one sample, sequenced in a study of beta chain features in type 1 diabetes. Every bit of the isolated RNA underwent reverse transcription, so sequencing read expressed TCRB transcripts. The assay was immunoSEQ multiplex PCR, and TCRdb's table has in-frame clones only and misses some. Counted here are hundreds of thousands of clones, 8% to 13% occurring once; the ten biggest clones make up around 0.015%. The source material was naive CD4+ T cells from blood. Receptors were obtained from a woman in her thirties in good health.

The rearrangement uses TRBV27 and TRBJ2-5; tentative D call: TRBD2 (5 bases). Germline V gene lookup returns CDR1 MNHEY and CDR2 SMNVEV (reference sequence). This CDR3 is built from 15 residues. Trimming took off 0 bases at V and 4 bases at J, with 12 bases between the two ends. For the CDR3, the DNA is TGTGCCAGCAGTTTATCGATCCGAGGGAGAGAGACCCAGTACTTC. It is translated as CASSLSIRGRETQYF.

This chain links TRBV18 with TRBJ1-2; D gene unclear. The ends were cut back, 3 bases at V and 3 bases at J, with 17 bases in the middle. Germline V gives CDR1 KGHSH, CDR2 LQKENI. This CDR3 is built from 16 residues. DNA for the CDR3: TGTGCCAGCTCACCGCTTTCCGGTCGCGGGGACTATGGCTACACCTTC. Its translation is CASSPLSGRGDYGYTF.

This rearrangement joins TRBV6-5 to TRBJ2-2, with 7 bases aligning to TRBD2. Germline assignment: CDR1 MNHEY and CDR2 SVGAGI. Germline trimming cut 6 bases from V and 1 base from J; bases unmatched to any gene: 5. The CDR3 is made up of 15 amino acids. This CDR3 reads CASRWGGRNTGELFF. CDR3 DNA: TGTGCCAGCAGGTGGGGGGGGAGGAACACCGGGGAGCTGTTTTTT.

The chain recombines TRBV5-6 with TRBJ2-7; 7 positions match TRBD1. The CDR3 has 13 amino acids. Trimming removed 5 bases from V and 6 bases from J; junction bases left unmatched: 8. Germline V lookup: CDR1 SGHDT, CDR2 YYEEEE. Here the CDR3 reads CASRIQTGREQYF. As DNA, the CDR3 is TGTGCCAGCAGAATCCAGACAGGGCGCGAGCAGTACTTC.

In this sample, this clone turned up a few times. The chain has TRBV9 and TRBJ2-2, with 10 bases that match TRBD2. V was clipped by 4 bases and J by 6 bases; unmatched bases: 6. The CDR3 sequence is 15 residues long. Germline V lookup: CDR1 SGDLS, CDR2 YYNGEE. The CDR3 spells CASSSSGSNPGELFF. In DNA form, the CDR3 reads TGTGCCAGCAGCTCTAGCGGGAGCAACCCCGGGGAGCTGTTTTTT. The full variable domain, its missing parts supplied by reference TRBV9 and TRBJ2-2, is DSGVTQTPKHLITATGQRVTLRCSPRSGDLSVYWYQQSLDQGLQFLIQYYNGEERAKGNILERFSAQQFPDLHSELNLSSLELGDSALYFCASSSSGSNPGELFFGEGSRLTVL.